This T cell receptor (beta chain) emerged from a study of blood T cells in healthy people across ages. Using a J-beta primer mix together with a sample-barcoded 5' primer, a second PCR was run for 7 to 11 cycles. Each CDR3 protein is one row after TCRdb ran MiXCR on the 5' RACE reads. The sample gives around 1,000,000 distinct CDR3 sequences, around 27% of which show up once; 0.65% to 0.95% is in the top ten. The CDR3 covers 13 residues. Germline values: CDR1 SQVTM, CDR2 ANQGSEA. V gave up 7 bases and J gave up 1 base, with 13 bases separating them. This sample also belongs to another study, concerning T cells of mothers and their children. From that report: Mothers gave over 8.5 million TCR beta CDR3 reads each, and children roughly 3 million each.

Sequencing used blood. The chain is built from TRBV29-1 and TRBJ1-1, with D maybe TRBD1 (5 bases). The sequence was collected from a girl aged 2 to 10 in good health. CDR3 bases: TGCAGCGCCATGTCGGGGGGGAACACTGAAGCTTTCTTT. Translating gives CSAMSGGNTEAFF.